Sequencing of this T cell receptor beta chain was carried out in a study of T cells in Graves' hyperthyroidism and ophthalmopathy. Overall study context: The blood sample was taken at first diagnosis, before treatment began. Whole-study findings and limits: In blood, most of the thyroid clonotypes expanded above 0.001 were also present.

Uncontrolled infection, other autoimmune disease, pregnancy or lactation led to exclusion. Using around 10 ml of fresh peripheral blood, PBMCs were prepared. A remark on this clonotype: Its antigen remains unknown.

It was RNA transcripts that yielded the amplified TCR beta CDR3 regions. RT-PCR in the first round (using the HTBI primer set) targeted the TCR CDR3. TCRdb analysed the multiplex PCR reads with MiXCR anew, one entry per CDR3 protein. This sample has hundreds of thousands of distinct CDR3 sequences; approximately 25% occur once, and the top ten carry 11%. CDR1 is LGHNT, CDR2 FRNRAP, per germline. The CDR3 consists of 16 residues. V lost 2 bases and J lost 5, with 18 bases in between. Sequenced input: blood. The rearrangement joins TRBV12-5 to TRBJ1-1; maybe TRBD1 (5 bases). The receptor was isolated from a woman in her twenties or thirties with Graves' ophthalmopathy. CDR3 residues: CASGLLSGIGVTEAFF. CDR3 bases: TGTGCTAGTGGTTTGCTTTCGGGTATAGGGGTGACTGAAGCTTTCTTT.